Described below is a single T cell receptor (beta chain) sequence and its context. What it binds is unknown. This entry belongs to a study of siplizumab effects on memory and regulatory T cells. Points from the study as a whole: Confirmation was lacking for the suppressive function of proliferating Tregs derived from siplizumab cultures. It was not possible to assign a naive or memory phenotype to roughly 80-96% of proliferating CD4+ or CD8+ clones.

Profiling relied on immunoSEQ multiplex PCR, and the TCRdb table lists in-frame clones only, not all of them. The table lists approximately 120,000 clones, around 92% of them singletons. There are 12 residues in the CDR3. Germline CDR1 and CDR2: MRHNA and SNTAGT. V was clipped by 0 bases and J by 8 bases, with 7 bases between them. What was sequenced was Tregs sorted from blood. V usage is TRBV6-4 and J usage is TRBJ1-2; D is unresolved. This clonotype was sampled from a human donor in good health. CDR3 region: CASSDSKRGYTF. In DNA, the CDR3 is TGTGCCAGCAGTGACTCGAAAAGGGGCTACACCTTC.